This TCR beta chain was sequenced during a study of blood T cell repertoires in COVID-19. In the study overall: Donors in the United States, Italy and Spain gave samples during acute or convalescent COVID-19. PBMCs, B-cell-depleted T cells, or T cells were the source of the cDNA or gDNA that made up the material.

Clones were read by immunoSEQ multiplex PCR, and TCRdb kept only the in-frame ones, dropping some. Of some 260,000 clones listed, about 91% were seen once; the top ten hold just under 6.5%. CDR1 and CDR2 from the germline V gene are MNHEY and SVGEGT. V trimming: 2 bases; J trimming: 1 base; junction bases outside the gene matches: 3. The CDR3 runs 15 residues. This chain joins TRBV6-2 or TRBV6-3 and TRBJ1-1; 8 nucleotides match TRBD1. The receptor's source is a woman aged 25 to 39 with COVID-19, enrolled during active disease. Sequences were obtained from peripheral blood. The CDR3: CASSYKGQENTEAFF. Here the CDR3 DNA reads TGTGCCAGCAGTTACAAGGGACAGGAGAACACTGAAGCTTTCTTT.